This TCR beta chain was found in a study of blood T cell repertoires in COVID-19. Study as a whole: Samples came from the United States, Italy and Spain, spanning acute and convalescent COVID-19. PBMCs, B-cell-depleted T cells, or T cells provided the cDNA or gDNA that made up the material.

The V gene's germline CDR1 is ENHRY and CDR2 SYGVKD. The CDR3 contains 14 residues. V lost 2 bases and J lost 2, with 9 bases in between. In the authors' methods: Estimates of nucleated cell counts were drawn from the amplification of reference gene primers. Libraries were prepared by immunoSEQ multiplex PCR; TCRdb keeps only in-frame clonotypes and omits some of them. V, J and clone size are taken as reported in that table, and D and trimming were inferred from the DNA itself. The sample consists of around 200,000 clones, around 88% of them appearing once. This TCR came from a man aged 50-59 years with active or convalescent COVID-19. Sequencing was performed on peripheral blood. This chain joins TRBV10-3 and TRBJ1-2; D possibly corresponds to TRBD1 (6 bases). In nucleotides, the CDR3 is TGTGCCATCAGTGAGCAGGGGACGAACTATGGCTACACCTTC. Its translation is CAISEQGTNYGYTF.